The 19 T cell receptor beta chains listed next were all sequenced from one sample in a study of PD-L1 blockade in urothelial cancer. Sequenced by immunoSEQ multiplex PCR; TCRdb stores in-frame clones only, minus some. This table has approximately 52,000 clones, around 80% appearing once. Time point: pretreatment peripheral blood. This specimen consisted of PBMCs, obtained around atezolizumab (anti-PD-L1) treatment. These receptors came from a man between 65 and 85 years old with urothelial cancer.

The J gene is TRBJ1-4, the V gene TRBV19; perhaps TRBD1 as D (5 bases). Germline CDR1 reads LNHDA; CDR2 reads SQIVND (reference sequence). CDR3 length: 15 amino acids. The ends were cut back, 3 bases at V and 4 bases at J, with 12 bases in the middle. Here the CDR3 DNA reads TGTGCCAGTAGTATTACCGGGGGGGGTAATGAAAAACTGTTTTTT. Its protein product is CASSITGGGNEKLFF.

This clone has just a few counts. An end of the junction does not agree with germline; a read error may underlie this. The rearrangement uses TRBV10-1 and TRBJ2-4, with D tentatively TRBD1 (6 bases). The CDR3 sequence is 15 residues long. The germline gives CDR1 WNHNN, CDR2 SYGVQD (reference sequence). CDR3 protein: CASRVTGWVKNIQYF. Written as DNA, the CDR3 is TGCGCGAGCAGGGTTACAGGGTGGGTCAAAAACATTCAGTACTTC.

J is TRBJ1-1 and V is TRBV27; 7 nucleotides match TRBD1. V gave up 3 bases and J gave up 1 base; unmatched junction bases: 2. The CDR3 runs to 14 residues. Per germline, CDR1 MNHEY and CDR2 SMNVEV (reference sequence). CDR3 coding DNA: TGTGCCAGCAGTTTCCACAGGGGGAACACTGAAGCTTTCTTT. It translates to CASSFHRGNTEAFF.

V usage is TRBV19 and J usage is TRBJ2-1; 9 bases line up with TRBD2. Germline V lookup: CDR1 LNHDA, CDR2 SQIVND (reference sequence). The V segment lost 7 bases and the J segment 0 bases; nucleotides outside the gene matches: 10. The CDR3 extends over 17 amino acids. The CDR3 nucleotides read TGTGCCAGTATGAGGCTAGCGGGAAGGAGCTCCTACAATGAGCAGTTCTTC. Protein product: CASMRLAGRSSYNEQFF.

This sequence joins TRBV19 and TRBJ2-1; a weak D match, TRBD2 (6 bases). Trimming cost V 6 bases and J 4 bases, with 22 bases left between them. The CDR3 length is 17 residues. The germline V gene has CDR1 LNHDA and CDR2 SQIVND (reference sequence). CDR3 DNA: TGTGCCAGTAGCCCCATTGGCCAGGGAGGTGGGTACAATGAGCAGTTCTTC. This translates into CASSPIGQGGGYNEQFF.

The chain carries TRBV5-6 and TRBJ2-1; 10 bases are shared with TRBD1. The CDR3 length is 17 residues. Germline loops: CDR1 SGHDT, CDR2 YYEEEE. The V and J ends lost 4 bases and 4 bases, in that order; junction bases with no gene match: 11. CDR3 residues: CASSLELTGGHYNEQFF. In DNA, the CDR3 is TGTGCCAGCAGCCTCGAATTGACAGGGGGCCATTACAATGAGCAGTTCTTC.

The chain employs TRBV7-2 and TRBJ2-2; D unresolved. CDR1 is SGHTA and CDR2 is FQGNSA in the germline V gene. CDR3 length equals 16 residues. V dropped 1 base and J dropped 1 base, with 10 bases sitting between them. The chain's CDR3 is CASSLGALKNTGELFF. CDR3 nucleotide sequence: TGTGCCAGCAGCTTAGGGGCCCTTAAGAACACCGGGGAGCTGTTTTTT.

The chain uses TRBV4-3 and TRBJ2-2, with D possibly being TRBD1 (5 bases). Trimming left V 0 bases short and J 8 bases short, with 10 bases between. The germline V gene has CDR1 LGHNA and CDR2 YSLEER. The CDR3 totals 14 residues. The CDR3 DNA reads as TGCGCCAGCAGCCAAGAGACAGCTATAGGGGAGCTGTTTTTT. Its translation: CASSQETAIGELFF.

The chain uses TRBV5-6 and TRBJ1-3; 7 positions agree with TRBD1. Trimming took 2 bases from V and 3 from J; bases not matched to a gene: 5. This CDR3 contains 15 residues. Germline CDR1 and CDR2: SGHDT and YYEEEE. This chain's CDR3 is CASSFRAGGGNTIYF. The DNA for the CDR3 is TGTGCCAGCAGCTTTCGGGCAGGGGGTGGAAACACCATATATTTT.

The chain has TRBV5-1 and TRBJ2-7; D might be TRBD1 (6 bases). The CDR3 spans 14 residues. Trimming removed 1 base from V and 0 bases from J, with 8 bases in between. Germline V gives CDR1 SGHRS, CDR2 YFSETQ. CDR3 sequence reads: CASSLTGSSYEQYF. The CDR3, as DNA: TGCGCCAGCAGCTTGACAGGGAGCTCCTACGAGCAGTACTTC.

V and J are TRBV25-1 and TRBJ2-7; the match to TRBD1 covers 8 bases. The CDR3 consists of 14 residues. V lost 5 bases to trimming and J lost 6 bases; unmatched junction nucleotides: 9. Germline-derived CDR1 and CDR2 are MGHDK and SYGVNS. The CDR3 nucleotides read TGTGCCAGCAGTTCGGACAGGGTAGTCGGCGAGCAGTACTTC. This codes for CASSSDRVVGEQYF.

This clone was picked up one time. This rearrangement joins TRBV14 to TRBJ2-1; 14 bases align to TRBD2. The CDR3 consists of 17 residues. With V trimmed by 3 bases and J by 4 bases, 5 bases remained unmatched. Looked up from germline, CDR1 is SGHDN and CDR2 is FVKESK. The CDR3: CASSQPRLAGGYNEQFF. DNA for the CDR3: TGTGCCAGCAGCCAGCCCCGACTAGCGGGAGGGTACAATGAGCAGTTCTTC. Based on the CDR3 plus reference TRBV14 and TRBJ2-1, the full variable domain is EAGVTQFPSHSVIEKGQTVTLRCDPISGHDNLYWYRRVMGKEIKFLLHFVKESKQDESGMPNNRFLAERTGGTYSTLKVQPAELEDSGVYFCASSQPRLAGGYNEQFFGPGTRLTVL.

The chain couples TRBV28 to TRBJ1-1; D not certain. In germline, CDR1 is MDHEN, CDR2 SYDVKM. V was pared by 7 bases and J by 1 base, with 4 bases between. The length of the CDR3 is 11 residues. The CDR3 sequence: CASTSNTEAFF. CDR3 coding DNA: TGTGCCAGCACCTCGAACACTGAAGCTTTCTTT.

The chain uses TRBV6-1 and TRBJ1-2; 11 bases fit TRBD1. From germline, CDR1 is MNHNS and CDR2 SASEGT. The junction had 3 bases not matched to a gene; V was cut back by 0 bases and J by 3 bases. The CDR3 spans 16 residues. This CDR3 is CASSEAGQGGYYGYTF. The DNA of the CDR3 is TGTGCCAGCAGTGAAGCGGGACAGGGGGGCTACTATGGCTACACCTTC.

This clone was observed a single time. This chain uses TRBV7-9 with TRBJ2-5, with D possibly matching TRBD1 (7 bases). With 4 bases removed from V and 4 bases from J, the gap between germline ends came to 13 bases. CDR3 length: 14 amino acids. The germline CDR1 and CDR2 sequences are SEHNR and FQNEAQ (reference sequence). The chain's CDR3 is CASSYRGGGETQYF. The CDR3 DNA sequence: TGTGCCAGCAGCTACAGGGGAGGAGGAGAGACCCAGTACTTC.

The chain joins TRBV6-1 to TRBJ2-7; no definite D call. The V gene's germline CDR1 is MNHNS and CDR2 SASEGT. With 10 bases removed from V and 2 bases from J, the gap between germline ends came to 21 bases. The CDR3 runs to 15 residues. CDR3 nucleotide sequence: TGTGCCATCCTCTCACGTACCCCCGAGGCCTACGAGCAGTACTTC. It is translated as CAILSRTPEAYEQYF.

The chain employs TRBV19 and TRBJ2-2; D is possibly TRBD1 (6 bases). V lost 7 bases to trimming and J lost 4 bases, with 13 bases between them. The germline CDR1 and CDR2 sequences are LNHDA and SQIVND (reference sequence). The CDR3 has 14 amino acids. The DNA for the CDR3 is TGTGCCAGTACGAGCCAGGGGATCACCGGGGAGCTGTTTTTT. Its protein product is CASTSQGITGELFF.

The chain joins TRBV6-6 to TRBJ2-2, with TRBD1 as a possible D gene (6 bases). V lost 6 bases and J lost 0, with 11 bases in between. This CDR3 spans 15 amino acids. CDR1 MNHNY and CDR2 SVGAGI come from the germline V gene (reference sequence). CDR3 sequence reads: CASSQGHANTGELFF. CDR3 DNA: TGTGCCAGCAGCCAGGGACATGCGAACACCGGGGAGCTGTTTTTT.

The genes are TRBV4-2 and TRBJ1-1; 8 nucleotides match TRBD1. This CDR3 is 17 amino acids long. Trimming at V came to 1 base and at J to 0 bases, leaving 7 bases not matched to a gene. Germline lookup yields CDR1 LGHNA and CDR2 YNFKEQ. The CDR3: CASSQVFTGGMNTEAFF. In DNA, the CDR3 is TGTGCCAGCAGCCAAGTATTTACAGGGGGTATGAACACTGAAGCTTTCTTT.